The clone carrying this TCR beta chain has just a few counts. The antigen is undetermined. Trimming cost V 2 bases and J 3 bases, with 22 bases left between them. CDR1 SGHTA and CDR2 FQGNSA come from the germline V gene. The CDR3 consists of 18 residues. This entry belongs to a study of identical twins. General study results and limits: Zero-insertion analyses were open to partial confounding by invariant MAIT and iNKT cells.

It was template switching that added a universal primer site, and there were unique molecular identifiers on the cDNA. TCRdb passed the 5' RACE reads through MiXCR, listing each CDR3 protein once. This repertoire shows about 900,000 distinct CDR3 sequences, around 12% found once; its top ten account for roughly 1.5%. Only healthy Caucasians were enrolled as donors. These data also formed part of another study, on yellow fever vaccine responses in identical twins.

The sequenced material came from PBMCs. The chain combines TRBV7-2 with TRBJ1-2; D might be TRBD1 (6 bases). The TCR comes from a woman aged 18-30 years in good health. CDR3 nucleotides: TGTGCCAGCAGCTTACCGACCGGGACACCGGAGGGTTACTATGGCTACACCTTC. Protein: CASSLPTGTPEGYYGYTF.